Included here is one T cell receptor (beta chain) sequence, with context. The antigen is not known. The V gene lost 6 bases and the J gene lost 4 bases, with 9 bases spanning the gap. Germline assignment: CDR1 WSHSY and CDR2 SAAADI. The CDR3 loop spans 12 amino acids. Survey level was the resolution at which the v3.0 immunoSEQ assay ran. The table came from immunoSEQ multiplex PCR; TCRdb's copy has only in-frame clones and leaves some out. Among fewer than 20,000 clones, around nine tenths were seen once, and the ten largest hold more than 9%. This record comes from a study of long-term antiretroviral therapy in people with HIV. General study results and limits: Among HIV repertoires, CDR3 length ranges were narrower than those of controls.

The V and J genes are TRBV10-2 and TRBJ1-1; D call uncertain. The origin of this receptor is a man in his forties or fifties with HIV. The sequencing used unsorted PBMCs, collected 0.5 years after starting antiretroviral therapy. CDR3 loop: CASRDLGTEAFF. In DNA form, the CDR3 reads TGCGCCAGCAGGGATTTAGGCACTGAAGCTTTCTTT.